A single sample gave rise to the 15 T cell receptor beta chains below, sequenced in a study of regulatory T cells in long-lasting Graves disease (dated by TCRdb to the early 2020s). In light of the paper, this sample's time point label describes: newly diagnosed GD, antithyroid drugs for less than 3 months. RNA was extracted from PBMCs in TRIzol for both TCR sequencing and RNA sequencing. Receptor libraries were prepared by multiplex PCR. Instrument on record: Illumina HiSeq 4000. CDR3 regions were amplified by Arm-PCR with iRepertoire HTBI primers to construct TCR beta libraries. In TCRdb, the public reads were trimmed at Q25 with fastp and aligned with MiXCR, with productive beta chains retained. Here each entry gathers all rows of one CDR3 protein and keeps the most common genes and DNA. The sample records fewer than 450,000 distinct CDR3 sequences, approximately 15% of which are singletons. Of the sample, roughly 7.7% is held by the ten largest clones.

The same sample was also used in a study of T cells in Graves' hyperthyroidism and ophthalmopathy.

The sample in question was peripheral blood mononuclear cells (PBMCs), obtained at new diagnosis, from a patient treated with antithyroid drugs. The source of these receptors is a woman in her thirties or forties with Graves disease. Donor details come from another sample of the same person, matched by shared clones.

At least ten counts were recorded for this clonotype. The chain joins TRBV14 to TRBJ1-6, with TRBD1 identical over 7 bases. The germline CDR1 and CDR2 sequences are SGHDN and FVKESK. The CDR3 spans 15 residues. V shed 0 bases, J shed 10 bases, and the junction held 6 bases outside the gene matches. This chain's CDR3 is CASSQDRGQISPLHF. CDR3 DNA: TGTGCCAGCAGCCAAGATAGGGGGCAGATATCACCCCTCCACTTT. The whole variable domain, remainder taken from reference TRBV14 and TRBJ1-6, is EAGVTQFPSHSVIEKGQTVTLRCDPISGHDNLYWYRRVMGKEIKFLLHFVKESKQDESGMPNNRFLAERTGGTYSTLKVQPAELEDSGVYFCASSQDRGQISPLHFGNGTRLTVT.

V is TRBV5-1 and J is TRBJ1-6; 8 positions agree with TRBD1. V dropped 8 bases and J dropped 7; count of bases not matched to a gene: 5. CDR1 is SGHRS and CDR2 is YFSETQ in the germline V gene. The CDR3 sequence is 13 residues long. DNA of the CDR3: TGCGCCAGTAAGGACAGGGAGAATTCACCCCTCCACTTT. Its translation is CASKDRENSPLHF.

The table lists this clonotype with many counts. This chain joins TRBV27 and TRBJ2-1; tentatively, D is TRBD1 or TRBD2 (5 bases each). The germline V gene has CDR1 MNHEY and CDR2 SMNVEV (reference sequence). The ends were cut back, 3 bases at V and 0 bases at J, with 9 bases in the middle. This CDR3 is 15 amino acids long. CDR3 residues: CASSFPGTSYNEQFF. CDR3 bases: TGTGCCAGCAGTTTCCCCGGGACCTCCTACAATGAGCAGTTCTTC.

This clonotype was detected only once. It may be a read error: a sequence one base away is much more abundant. No conserved phenylalanine or tryptophan is present at the end of the CDR3, so a read error is the likely explanation. V and J are TRBV11-2 and TRBJ2-2; D is unresolved. Germline lookup yields CDR1 SGHAT and CDR2 FQNNGV. V was shortened by 5 bases and J by 1 base, with 8 bases between the two germline ends. This CDR3 is built from 14 residues. The DNA for the CDR3 is TGTGCCAGCAGCCCTACACGGAACACCGGGGAGCTGTTTTTG. It yields the protein CASSPTRNTGELFL.

As regards this clonotype: A much bigger clone sits one base away, suggesting this may be a read error. The CDR3 loop is CASSNGAGEAGTQYF. CDR3 bases: TGTGCCAGCAGCAATGGGGCAGGGGAAGCGGGGACCCAGTACTTC. The V and J genes are TRBV5-8 and TRBJ2-5; tentatively, D is TRBD1 or TRBD2 (6 bases each). V dropped 4 bases and J dropped 7 bases, with 20 bases sitting between them. The CDR3 has 15 residues. The germline CDR1 and CDR2 sequences are SGHTS and YDEGEE.

This chain links TRBV20-1 with TRBJ2-1; unclear D gene. The V end lost 3 bases, the J end lost 8 bases, and 17 bases lay between the germline ends. This CDR3 contains 14 residues. The germline V gene has CDR1 DFQATT and CDR2 SNEGSKA (reference sequence). CDR3 coding DNA: TGCAGTGCTAGGCCCATGATCCGGGCGGATGAGCAGTTCTTC. Residues: CSARPMIRADEQFF.

This clonotype has a count of ten or more. The genes are TRBV29-1 and TRBJ1-1; no reliable D call. This CDR3 contains 14 residues. The V gene lost 1 base and the J gene lost 5 bases, with 14 bases spanning the gap. Germline values: CDR1 SQVTM, CDR2 ANQGSEA. CDR3 sequence (DNA): TGCAGCGTTGAAGTCGGGTCCGCGAGGACTGAAGCTTTCTTT. Protein product: CSVEVGSARTEAFF. The whole variable domain, remainder taken from reference TRBV29-1 and TRBJ1-1, is SAVISQKPSRDICQRGTSLTIQCQVDSQVTMMFWYRQQPGQSLTLIATANQGSEATYESGFVIDKFPISRPNLTFSTLTVSNMSPEDSSIYLCSVEVGSARTEAFFGQGTRLTVV.

V and J are TRBV6-5 and TRBJ1-1; D gene ambiguous. Trimming shortened V by 0 bases and J by 0 bases, and 17 bases separated the two germline ends. The V gene's germline CDR1 is MNHEY and CDR2 SVGAGI. CDR3 size: 18 residues. CDR3 amino acids: CASSYSAPGLELNTEAFF. CDR3 DNA: TGTGCCAGCAGTTACTCGGCCCCTGGTCTCGAGTTGAACACTGAAGCTTTCTTT.

The V and J genes are TRBV19 and TRBJ1-4; possible D gene TRBD1, 6 bases. CDR1 and CDR2 (germline): LNHDA, SQIVND (reference sequence). V was cut by 5 bases and J by 6 bases, with 16 bases left in between. The CDR3 extends over 15 amino acids. As DNA, the CDR3 is TGTGCCAGTAGTGCGCCCTGGGACATAGATGAAAAACTGTTTTTT. This encodes CASSAPWDIDEKLFF. The entire variable domain, with the rest obtained from reference TRBV19 and TRBJ1-4, is as follows: DGGITQSPKYLFRKEGQNVTLSCEQNLNHDAMYWYRQDPGQGLRLIYYSQIVNDFQKGDIAEGYSVSREKKESFPLTVTSAQKNPTAFYLCASSAPWDIDEKLFFGSGTQLSVL.

There are many counts of this clonotype. The rearrangement links TRBV20-1 to TRBJ2-7; D possibly corresponds to TRBD2 (6 bases). CDR1 is DFQATT, CDR2 SNEGSKA, per germline (reference sequence). The CDR3 extends over 15 amino acids. Trimming took off 0 bases at V and 3 bases at J, with 15 bases between the two ends. The CDR3 loop reads CSARDFGGENYEQYF. The CDR3 DNA sequence: TGCAGTGCTAGAGATTTCGGAGGGGAAAACTACGAGCAGTACTTC.

Turning to this clonotype: A much larger clone differs by one base, so this may be a read error. This chain connects TRBV2 to TRBJ2-2, with D maybe TRBD2 (6 bases). CDR3 length equals 14 residues. Germline V gene lookup returns CDR1 SNHLY and CDR2 FYNNEI. The V end was cut by 6 bases, the J end by 0 bases, with 8 bases between. CDR3 sequence: CASRGRPNTGELFF. CDR3 bases: TGTGCCAGCAGAGGGAGGCCGAACACCGGGGAGCTGTTTTTT. Complete variable domain (other parts from reference TRBV2 and TRBJ2-2): EPEVTQTPSHQVTQMGQEVILRCVPISNHLYFYWYRQILGQKVEFLVSFYNNEISEKSEIFDDQFSVERPDGSNFTLKIRSTKLEDSAMYFCASRGRPNTGELFFGEGSRLTVL.

Turning to this clonotype: This may arise from a read error, as a much more abundant clone is one base away. V gene TRBV11-1 combines with J gene TRBJ2-7; TRBD1 might be the D (5 bases). Germline V gene data show CDR1 as SGHAT and CDR2 as FQDESV (reference sequence). This CDR3 is built from 14 residues. V lost 5 bases and J lost 3, with 14 bases in between. CDR3 sequence reads: CASSPRGKSYEQYF. The CDR3 DNA reads as TGTGCCAGCAGCCCAAGGGGCAAGAGCTACGAGCAGTACTTC.

This clonotype was seen repeatedly, ten times or more. The DNA for the CDR3 is TGTGCCAGCAGTTTCCGGGACACCTCCTACGAGCAGTACTTC. This gives the protein CASSFRDTSYEQYF. The chain uses TRBV6-5 and TRBJ2-7, with D possibly matching TRBD1 (6 bases). Trimming removed 4 bases from V and 0 bases from J, with 10 bases in between. The CDR3 totals 14 residues. Germline assignment: CDR1 MNHEY and CDR2 SVGAGI.

This clonotype was detected ten times or more. The rearrangement joins TRBV7-2 to TRBJ1-4; a possible D gene is TRBD1 (5 bases). This CDR3 region has 15 residues. Germline V gene data show CDR1 as SGHTA and CDR2 as FQGNSA. V dropped 2 bases and J dropped 7 bases, with 14 bases sitting between them. For the CDR3, the DNA is TGTGCCAGCAGCTTACTTGGTTGGGACGGTGAAAAACTGTTTTTT. The encoded protein is CASSLLGWDGEKLFF. The full variable domain, with the rest looked up from reference TRBV7-2 and TRBJ1-4, is GAGVSQSPSNKVTEKGKDVELRCDPISGHTALYWYRQSLGQGLEFLIYFQGNSAPDKSGLPSDRFSAERTGGSVSTLTIQRTQQEDSAVYLCASSLLGWDGEKLFFGSGTQLSVL.

The gene calls are TRBV9 and TRBJ1-2; D is ambiguous. The CDR3 covers 17 residues. CDR1 and CDR2 (germline): SGDLS, YYNGEE. The ends were cut back, 0 bases at V and 5 bases at J, with 20 bases in the middle. The DNA of the CDR3 is TGTGCCAGCAGCGTAGATCGGCCGTGGAACAGAACTTATGGCTACACCTTC. Its translation is CASSVDRPWNRTYGYTF.